This TCR beta chain was sequenced during a study of OX40 agonist ivuxolimab in advanced cancers. Concerning the study at large: The costimulatory receptor OX40 (CD134) was targeted by ivuxolimab, a fully human IgG2 agonistic monoclonal antibody. Intravenous ivuxolimab was administered to patients every 2 weeks at six dose levels: 0.01, 0.1, 0.3, 1.5, 3 and 10 mg/kg. Of the roughly 54 dose-escalation patients, hepatocellular carcinoma was present in roughly 19, melanoma in roughly 15, renal cell carcinoma in 9 and head and neck cancer in 9. In the dose-escalation cohort, around 80% of patients were male, and the mean age was roughly 60 years with a range of roughly 20 to 80. Prior anti-PD-1, anti-PD-L1 or anti-CTLA-4 therapy was permitted, and checkpoint inhibitors had been received by 30% to 40% of dose-escalation patients. Three dose-escalation patients achieved partial responses, one with hepatocellular carcinoma and two with cutaneous melanoma. The point of sequencing TCRbeta in the periphery was to test whether ivuxolimab changed TCR sequence diversity and drove clonal T-cell expansion. The paper describes the monotherapy dose-escalation part (N of about 55 patients) of the phase I trial of ivuxolimab. Results the study describes overall, beyond this receptor: The antigen specificity of the peripheral T cells that underwent clonal expansion was not determined. Clonal expansion of both CD4+ and CD8+ blood T cells was observed from baseline to week 6 at doses 0.1 to 3.0 mg/kg. After ivuxolimab, expanded clones were on average more numerous among CD8+ T cells than among CD4+ T cells. In the 0.1-3.0 mg/kg groups, partial responders were among the patients with the lowest normalized peripheral clonal expansion, particularly in CD8+ T cells. Low levels of normalized T-cell clonal expansion were also seen in some patients who did not respond.

Patients with autoimmune disease history or receiving systemic immunosuppression were excluded from the trial. Peripheral blood for TCR sequencing was collected from all dose cohorts at baseline, on cycle 4 day 1, and on cycle 7 day 1. The samples were drawn from a first-in-human, open-label, multicenter phase I dose-escalation trial of ivuxolimab. The trial enrolled adults with locally advanced or metastatic head and neck squamous cell, hepatocellular, melanoma or renal cell carcinoma. Before TCR sequencing, CD4+ T cells and CD8+ T cells from peripheral blood were sorted into separate populations. CDR3 length: 16 amino acids, cysteine to phenylalanine. The entry retains the CDR3 DNA only, 48 bases that are in frame from base 1. CDR1 and CDR2 are read off the germline V gene as SGHTA and FQGNSA. Trimming removed 5 bases from V and 0 bases from J, leaving 14 bases between the germline ends. For sequencing of the TCRbeta CDR3 region, genomic DNA was extracted from the sorted cells. TCRbeta CDR3 regions were sequenced using the immunoSEQ Assay. This immuneACCESS table, as held by TCRdb, lists in-frame sequences with V and J called but not all clones. Of the missing ones, under half trace to an unresolved V gene in checked studies; the others have no known cause. The sample table holds about 78,000 clones, of which 92% were seen once. The ten biggest clones cover 2.5% to 3% of the sample.

Concerning this clone: Its antigen target is currently unknown. No per-base quality is available; no much larger clone lies one base away.

Sequenced here: CD4+ or CD8+ T cells sorted from blood, sampled in a trial of the OX40 agonist ivuxolimab. The sequence links TRBV7-2 to TRBJ1-5; the D gene is possibly TRBD1, with 5 bases matching. This clonotype was sampled from an adult with an advanced solid tumor such as melanoma, head and neck, liver or kidney cancer. The CDR3 reads as follows: CASSLGPGGSNQPQHF. The nucleotides read TGTGCCAGCAGCCTAGGACCGGGGGGTAGCAATCAGCCCCAGCATTTT.